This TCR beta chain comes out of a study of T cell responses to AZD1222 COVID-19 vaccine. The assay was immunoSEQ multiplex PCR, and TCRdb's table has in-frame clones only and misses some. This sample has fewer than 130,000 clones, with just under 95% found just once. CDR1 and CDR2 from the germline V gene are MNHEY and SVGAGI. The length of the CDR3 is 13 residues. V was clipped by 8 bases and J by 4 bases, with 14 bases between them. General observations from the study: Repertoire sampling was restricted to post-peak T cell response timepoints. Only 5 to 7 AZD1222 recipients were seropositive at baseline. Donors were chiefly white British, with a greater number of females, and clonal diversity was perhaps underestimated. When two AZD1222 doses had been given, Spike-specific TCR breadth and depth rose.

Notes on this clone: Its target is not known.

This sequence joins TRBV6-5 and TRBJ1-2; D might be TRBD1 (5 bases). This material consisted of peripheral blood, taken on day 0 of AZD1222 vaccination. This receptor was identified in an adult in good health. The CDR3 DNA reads TGTGCCAGCGGGGACGGATCCTTCTATGGCTACACCTTC. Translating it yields CASGDGSFYGYTF.